The entry that follows covers one T cell receptor (beta chain) sequence. Antigen specificity is unknown. The data stem from a study of graft-versus-host responses after intestinal transplantation. The study, taken as a whole, reports: Recipient marrow held GvH clones, some first seen in ileum or blood.

The method was immunoSEQ multiplex PCR; TCRdb's version includes in-frame clones alone and lacks a portion of them. The sample contains about 82,000 clones, around 92% of which appear only once. The receptor was isolated from a human donor who received an intestinal transplant. Material: unstimulated CD4+ T cells sorted from spleen or lymph node cells, obtained before intestinal transplant.

CDR3 bases: TGTGCCAGCTCACCGGACCGGGGGTACTATGGCTACACCTTC. It codes for CASSPDRGYYGYTF. The chain joins TRBV18 to TRBJ1-2; D possibly corresponds to TRBD1 (5 bases). The CDR3 is 14 amino acids. Per germline, CDR1 KGHSH and CDR2 LQKENI. V lost 3 bases and J 3 bases, leaving 11 bases between the germline ends.